These 28 T cell receptor beta chains originate from one sample sequenced in a study of control samples from healthy donors and cancer patients. Generated by immunoSEQ multiplex PCR, the TCRdb table keeps only in-frame clones and is missing some. Here the sample spans about 170,000 clones, 88% being singletons. Material for sequencing was blood. The receptors were sampled from a woman aged 25 to 39 in good health.

This chain uses TRBV5-5 with TRBJ2-7, with D hard to call. The CDR3 has 12 residues. Germline CDR1 reads SGHKS; CDR2 reads YYEKEE (reference sequence). V lost 0 bases, J lost 4 bases, and 5 bases lay in between. The CDR3 region is CASSLVGYEQYF. The CDR3 bases are TGTGCCAGCAGCTTGGTCGGATACGAGCAGTACTTC.

V is TRBV4-1 and J is TRBJ2-7; 10 positions agree with TRBD2. Looked up from germline, CDR1 is MGHRA and CDR2 is YSYEKL. There are 16 residues in the CDR3. With 6 bases clipped from V and 0 bases from J, the junction kept 8 bases outside the gene matches. In DNA form, the CDR3 reads TGCGCCAGCAGACAGAATAGCGGGAGGTCCTCCTACGAGCAGTACTTC. Translated: CASRQNSGRSSYEQYF.

This clone showed up just a few times. V gene TRBV19 combines with J gene TRBJ1-1; 9 bases match TRBD1. The CDR3 consists of 17 residues. The germline CDR1 and CDR2 sequences are LNHDA and SQIVND (reference sequence). V lost 6 bases to trimming and J lost 3 bases; unmatched junction nucleotides: 14. The CDR3 region has the DNA TGTGCCAGTAGGAGGACAGGGGATACTCGGGGGGACACTGAAGCTTTCTTT. This gives the protein CASRRTGDTRGDTEAFF.

This chain connects TRBV2 to TRBJ2-3; 11 bases fit TRBD2. J was trimmed by 2 bases and V by 5 bases; bases with no gene match: 3. Germline values: CDR1 SNHLY, CDR2 FYNNEI. The CDR3 loop spans 15 amino acids. CDR3 coding DNA: TGTGCCAGCAGTATAGCGGGGGGGAACACAGATACGCAGTATTTT. It codes for CASSIAGGNTDTQYF.

The V gene is TRBV15, the J gene TRBJ2-3; TRBD2 matches at 9 bases. This CDR3 contains 16 residues. Germline V gene data show CDR1 as LNHNV and CDR2 as YYDKDF (reference sequence). V was pared by 1 base and J by 4 bases, with 6 bases of the junction left unmatched. The DNA of the CDR3 is TGTGCCACCAGCAGAGTTGAAGCGGGGGGCTCAGATACGCAGTATTTT. This encodes CATSRVEAGGSDTQYF.

The rearrangement links TRBV6-1 to TRBJ1-6; 9 positions match TRBD1. Germline CDR1 and CDR2: MNHNS and SASEGT. Trimming at V came to 3 bases and at J to 0 bases, leaving 3 bases not matched to a gene. This CDR3 has 17 amino acids. CDR3 coding DNA: TGTGCCAGCAGTGACGGACAGGGGAGCTCCTATAATTCACCCCTCCACTTT. Protein: CASSDGQGSSYNSPLHF.

V usage is TRBV30 and J usage is TRBJ2-1; TRBD1 matches 9 bases. There are 15 residues in the CDR3. The V segment lost 3 bases and the J segment 3 bases; nucleotides outside the gene matches: 6. Looked up from germline, CDR1 is GTSNPN and CDR2 is SVGIG (reference sequence). The CDR3 region has the DNA TGTGCCTGGAGCGCCGGGACAGGGCTCTACAATGAGCAGTTCTTC. It specifies CAWSAGTGLYNEQFF.

The CDR3 DNA follows: TGTGCCAGCAGCTTAAGTTCCTCCTATAATTCACCCCTCCACTTT. Its protein product is CASSLSSSYNSPLHF. The chain combines TRBV7-9 with TRBJ1-6; no firm D call. CDR1 is SEHNR and CDR2 is FQNEAQ in the germline V gene (reference sequence). CDR3 length equals 15 residues. The ends were cut back, 2 bases at V and 0 bases at J, with 5 bases in the middle.

This sequence joins TRBV11-2 and TRBJ1-2, with D maybe TRBD1 (6 bases). CDR3 length equals 13 residues. Trimming left V 4 bases short and J 4 bases short, with 10 bases between. Per the germline V gene, CDR1 is SGHAT and CDR2 is FQNNGV. This CDR3 is CASSSTGPYGYTF. CDR3 DNA sequence: TGTGCCAGCAGCTCCACAGGGCCCTATGGCTACACCTTC.

This CDR3 is CASSPLGQGTDTQYF. CDR3 coding DNA: TGTGCCAGCAGCCCCCTGGGACAGGGGACAGATACGCAGTATTTT. The genes are TRBV3-1 (or the pseudogene TRBV3-2) and TRBJ2-3; 10 bases fit TRBD1. Germline values: CDR1 LGHDT, CDR2 YNNKEL (reference sequence). The CDR3 spans 15 residues. V was clipped by 4 bases and J by 3 bases; unmatched bases: 4.

V and J are TRBV6-1 and TRBJ1-1; 10 positions agree with TRBD1. Trimming took 3 bases from V and 4 from J; bases not matched to a gene: 14. The CDR3 spans 18 residues. Per the germline V gene, CDR1 is MNHNS and CDR2 is SASEGT. The DNA for the CDR3 is TGTGCCAGCAGTGAGCACCTGGGGACAGGGGTTAAGGTCACTGAAGCTTTCTTT. The encoded protein is CASSEHLGTGVKVTEAFF.

The J gene is TRBJ2-7, the V gene TRBV5-6; the D gene is possibly TRBD1 (6 bases). V was shortened by 4 bases and J by 3 bases, with 14 bases between the two germline ends. CDR1 is SGHDT and CDR2 is YYEEEE in the germline V gene. The CDR3 has 14 amino acids. CDR3: CASSQPGHRYEQYF. DNA for the CDR3: TGTGCCAGCAGCCAGCCGGGACACCGCTACGAGCAGTACTTC.

The chain uses TRBV28 and TRBJ2-7, with D perhaps matching TRBD1 or TRBD2 (5 bases each). The germline V gene encodes CDR1 MDHEN and CDR2 SYDVKM. This CDR3 spans 12 amino acids. CDR3 nucleotide sequence: TGTGTATCCGGGACGAGGTCCTACGAGCAGTACGTC. It encodes CVSGTRSYEQYV.

This chain connects TRBV6-5 to TRBJ2-7, with D perhaps TRBD2 (7 bases). V lost 10 bases and J lost 7, with 23 bases in between. This CDR3 spans 14 amino acids. Germline V CDR1 and CDR2: MNHEY, SVGAGI. CDR3 sequence reads: CATREGGGVEEQYV. CDR3 nucleotides: TGTGCCACCAGAGAGGGGGGGGGTGTCGAGGAGCAGTACGTC.

J is TRBJ2-7 and V is TRBV7-6, with D tentatively TRBD1 (6 bases). CDR1 and CDR2 from the germline V gene are SGHVS and FNYEAQ. The V end was cut by 1 base, the J end by 2 bases, with 9 bases between. This CDR3 has 14 residues. CDR3 region: CASSLGTEAYEQYF. The CDR3 bases are TGTGCCAGCAGCTTAGGGACAGAAGCCTACGAGCAGTACTTC.

This sequence joins TRBV9 and TRBJ1-2; no clear D. The CDR3 is 13 residues long. Trimming pared 5 bases from V and 13 bases from J, leaving 21 bases between. From germline, CDR1 is SGDLS and CDR2 YYNGEE. CDR3 protein: CASRRLKEGDCTF. The CDR3 nucleotides are TGTGCCAGCAGGCGTCTCAAGGAGGGTGATTGCACCTTC.

This sequence joins TRBV28 and TRBJ1-2, with D perhaps matching TRBD1 (5 bases). CDR1 is MDHEN, CDR2 SYDVKM, per germline. The V gene lost 3 bases and the J gene lost 8 bases, with 16 bases spanning the gap. This CDR3 region has 14 residues. The CDR3 loop is CASSFGGSLRGYTF. CDR3 nucleotide sequence: TGTGCCAGCAGTTTTGGGGGATCCCTCCGGGGCTACACCTTC.

The chain links TRBV5-1 to TRBJ2-7; 8 bases are shared with TRBD2. V shed 4 bases, J shed 0 bases, and the junction held 3 bases outside the gene matches. Germline V gene sequence: CDR1 SGHRS, CDR2 YFSETQ. This CDR3 is 14 amino acids long. CDR3: CASSHSGTSYEQYF. The DNA of the CDR3 is TGCGCCAGCAGCCATAGCGGGACCTCCTACGAGCAGTACTTC.

This chain connects TRBV18 to TRBJ1-1; 7 bases align to TRBD1. J was trimmed by 9 bases and V by 4 bases; bases with no gene match: 8. From germline, CDR1 is KGHSH and CDR2 LQKENI. This CDR3 comprises 13 residues. The CDR3 nucleotides read TGTGCCAGCTCACAAAGACAGGGTGCGAAAGCTTTCTTT. Amino acids: CASSQRQGAKAFF.

The genes are TRBV13 and TRBJ1-1; possibly TRBD1 for D (5 bases). V was cut by 11 bases and J by 3 bases, with 16 bases left in between. Germline CDR1 PRHDT, CDR2 FYEKMQ (reference sequence). CDR3 length: 13 residues. CDR3 nucleotides: TGTGCCTCCCGGCGGCAGGGTGACACTGAAGCTTTCTTT. It encodes CASRRQGDTEAFF.

This clone appeared once. This sequence joins TRBV30 and TRBJ2-1, with 10 bases identical to TRBD2. The J segment lost 9 bases and the V segment lost 0 bases, leaving 2 bases of the junction unmatched. The CDR3 spans 13 residues. Germline assignment: CDR1 GTSNPN and CDR2 SVGIG (reference sequence). CDR3 in amino acids: CAWSVLAGTEQFF. CDR3 nucleotides: TGTGCCTGGAGTGTACTAGCGGGGACTGAGCAGTTCTTC.

In this sample, this clone turned up a few times. The chain uses TRBV5-4 and TRBJ2-1; tentatively, D is TRBD1 or TRBD2 (6 bases each). The length of the CDR3 is 14 residues. V lost 5 bases and J lost 2, with 11 bases in between. Germline loops: CDR1 SGHNT, CDR2 YYREEE (reference sequence). CDR3 amino acids: CASSWGAAYNEQFF. The CDR3 DNA sequence: TGTGCCAGCAGTTGGGGGGCGGCCTACAATGAGCAGTTCTTC.

The chain joins TRBV29-1 to TRBJ1-1, with D possibly being TRBD1 (6 bases). This CDR3 has 13 residues. Between the trimmed V and J ends, which lost 5 bases and 2 bases, there was a span of 12 bases. The germline gives CDR1 SQVTM, CDR2 ANQGSEA. The chain's CDR3 is CSVTGHLNTEAFF. Here the CDR3 DNA reads TGCAGCGTTACGGGACATCTAAACACTGAAGCTTTCTTT.

V usage is TRBV2 and J usage is TRBJ1-2; D call uncertain. Germline CDR1 reads SNHLY; CDR2 reads FYNNEI. Trimming cost V 6 bases and J 5 bases, with 13 bases left between them. The CDR3 spans 13 residues. This chain's CDR3 is CASSAGSDYGYTF. CDR3 nucleotides: TGTGCCAGCAGCGCCGGGTCCGATTATGGCTACACCTTC.

J is TRBJ2-7 and V is TRBV29-1; D gene uncertain. Germline V gene data show CDR1 as SQVTM and CDR2 as ANQGSEA. V was trimmed by 4 bases and J by 3 bases, leaving 10 bases between them. The CDR3 runs to 12 residues. The chain's CDR3 is CSVVGQNYEQYF. DNA of the CDR3: TGCAGCGTTGTCGGCCAGAACTACGAGCAGTACTTC.

On this clone: The CDR3 ends on some other residue instead of the conserved phenylalanine or tryptophan, so this is likely a read error. The rearrangement uses TRBV2 and TRBJ1-2, with 9 positions matching TRBD1. The CDR3 length is 16 residues. CDR1 is SNHLY, CDR2 FYNNEI, per germline. The V and J ends lost 11 bases and 8 bases, in that order; junction bases with no gene match: 21. The CDR3 DNA follows: TGTGCCGGAGAGCCTATGGGGACAGGGAGGTTGGGAGGCTACACCTCC. It is translated as CAGEPMGTGRLGGYTS.

CDR3 protein: CASSLALTTNYGYTF. The CDR3 DNA is TGTGCCAGCAGCTTGGCCTTAACCACTAACTATGGCTACACCTTC. The J gene is TRBJ1-2, the V gene TRBV5-6; D is ambiguous. V lost 0 bases and J lost 0, with 9 bases in between. CDR3 size: 15 residues. Germline assignment: CDR1 SGHDT and CDR2 YYEEEE.

This clone was recorded only once. This rearrangement joins TRBV28 to TRBJ2-7; 7 bases map to TRBD2. V lost 6 bases to trimming and J lost 7 bases; unmatched junction nucleotides: 0. The V gene's germline CDR1 is MDHEN and CDR2 SYDVKM. The length of the CDR3 is 10 residues. The CDR3: CASSGGEQYF. CDR3 DNA: TGTGCCAGCAGCGGGGGGGAGCAGTACTTC.